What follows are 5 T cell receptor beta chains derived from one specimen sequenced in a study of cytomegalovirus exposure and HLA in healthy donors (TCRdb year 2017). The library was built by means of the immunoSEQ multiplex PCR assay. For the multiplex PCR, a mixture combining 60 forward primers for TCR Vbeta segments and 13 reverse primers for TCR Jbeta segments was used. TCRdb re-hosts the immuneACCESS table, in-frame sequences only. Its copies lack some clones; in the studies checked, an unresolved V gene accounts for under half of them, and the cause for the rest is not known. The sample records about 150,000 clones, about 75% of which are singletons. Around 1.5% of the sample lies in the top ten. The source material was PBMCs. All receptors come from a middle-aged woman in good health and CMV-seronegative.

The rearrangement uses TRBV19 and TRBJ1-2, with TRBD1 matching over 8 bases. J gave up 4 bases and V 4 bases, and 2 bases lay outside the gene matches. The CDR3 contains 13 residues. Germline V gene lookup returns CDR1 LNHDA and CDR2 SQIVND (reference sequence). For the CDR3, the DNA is TGTGCCAGTAGTAGACAGGGGACCTATGGCTACACCTTC. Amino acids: CASSRQGTYGYTF.

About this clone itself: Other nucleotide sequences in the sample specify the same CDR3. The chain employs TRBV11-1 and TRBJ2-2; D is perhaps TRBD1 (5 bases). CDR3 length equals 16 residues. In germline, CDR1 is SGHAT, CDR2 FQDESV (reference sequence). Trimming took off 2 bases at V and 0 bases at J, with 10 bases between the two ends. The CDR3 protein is CASSLLRGSNTGELFF. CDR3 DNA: TGTGCCAGCAGCTTACTAAGGGGTTCGAACACCGGGGAGCTGTTTTTT.

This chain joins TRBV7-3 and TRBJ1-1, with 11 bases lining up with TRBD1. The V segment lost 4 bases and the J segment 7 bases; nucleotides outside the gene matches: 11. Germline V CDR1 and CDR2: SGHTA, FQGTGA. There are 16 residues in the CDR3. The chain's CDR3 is CASSWTGGGLGGEAFF. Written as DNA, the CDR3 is TGTGCCAGCAGCTGGACAGGGGGCGGGTTAGGTGGTGAAGCTTTCTTT.

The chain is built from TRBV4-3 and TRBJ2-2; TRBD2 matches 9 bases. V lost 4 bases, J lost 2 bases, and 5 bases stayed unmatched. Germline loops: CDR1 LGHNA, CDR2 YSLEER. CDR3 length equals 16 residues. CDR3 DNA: TGCGCCAGCAGCCGGCCGACTAGCGGCAACACCGGGGAGCTGTTTTTT. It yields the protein CASSRPTSGNTGELFF.

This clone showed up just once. CDR3 in amino acids: CASSRPFDKPYEQYF. The DNA for the CDR3 is TGTGCCAGCTCACGGCCATTCGACAAGCCCTACGAGCAGTACTTC. J is TRBJ2-7 and V is TRBV18; no definite D call. Per the germline V gene, CDR1 is KGHSH and CDR2 is LQKENI. Trimming took off 4 bases at V and 2 bases at J, with 15 bases between the two ends. CDR3 length: 15 amino acids.